These T cell receptor beta chains were read from a single sample in a study of molecular identifiers for immune sequencing clone quantification. MiXCR, run by TCRdb on the PCR reads, gives a single entry per CDR3 protein. The data hold around 470,000 distinct CDR3 sequences, with about 22% observed a single time. Sequencing was done on a sample of naive CD8+ T cells from blood, with Jurkat cell RNA spiked in. The receptors come from a human donor in good health. Some libraries in this study had Jurkat cell RNA spiked in. Both conserved end residues are part of each CDR3. The D gene is left open where the match is weak. Expanded clones get a size class; other rows say once, few or many, or leave the size out.

NA	TRBV6-5	TRBJ2-3	many	TGTGCCAGCAGACCCACAGGGCCAGATACGCAGTATTTT	CASRPTGPDTQYF
NA	TRBV28	TRBJ1-1	many	TGTGCCAGCAGTGCCAGGGTGAACACTGAAGCTTTCTTT	CASSARVNTEAFF
NA	TRBV2	TRBJ2-7	many	TGTGCCAGTCGGTTCGGGGCAGGGATCCTCTACGAGCAGTACTTC	CASRFGAGILYEQYF
NA	TRBV29-1	TRBJ2-2	many	TGCAGCGCTGCCGACAAGAGAGACACCGGGGAGCTGTTTTTT	CSAADKRDTGELFF
NA	TRBV25-1	TRBJ2-5	many	TGTGCCAGCAGTGAATTTTCCCTAGGTCTCTACTTC	CASSEFSLGLYF
NA	TRBV11-2	TRBJ2-7	NA	TGTGCCAGCAGCTTCGGCGGGGCGGACTACGAGCAGTACTTC	CASSFGGADYEQYF
NA	TRBV18	TRBJ2-5	many	TGTGCCAGCTCACCACCCTCGGAGACCCAGTACTTC	CASSPPSETQYF
NA	TRBV6-1	TRBJ2-3	NA	TGTGCCAGCAGTGAAGATGTAAGCGGGTACACAGATACGCAGTATTTT	CASSEDVSGYTDTQYF
NA	TRBV21-1	TRBJ1-5	NA	TGTGCCAGCAGCAGGAGGGCAAATCAGCCCCAGCATTTT	CASSRRANQPQHF
TRBD2	TRBV7-2	TRBJ2-3	few	TGTGCCAGCAGCTTCGGACTAGCGGGAGGGAGCACAGATACGCAGTATTTT	CASSFGLAGGSTDTQYF
NA	TRBV14	TRBJ2-7	many	TGTGCCAGCAGCGCCCCGTCCGAAGACCCCTACGAGCAGTACTTC	CASSAPSEDPYEQYF
NA	TRBV20-1	TRBJ2-2	few	TGCAGTGCGCGGGACGGATACGGCGGGGAGCTGTTTTTT	CSARDGYGGELFF
NA	TRBV7-2	TRBJ1-1	many	TGTGCCAGCAGCTTTCTGACTCAGGGTTTAACTGAAGCTTTCTTT	CASSFLTQGLTEAFF
NA	TRBV20-1	TRBJ2-7	NA	TGCAGTGCTAGAGGAGCAACCGACAACCACTACGAGCAGTACTTC	CSARGATDNHYEQYF
NA	TRBV5-5	TRBJ2-4	few	TGTGCCAGCAGCACGGGACCGAGACGGGATATTAACATTCAGTACTTC	CASSTGPRRDINIQYF
NA	TRBV6-5	TRBJ2-3	few	TGTGCCAGCAGAAGGGTCGATACGCAGTATTTT	CASRRVDTQYF
NA	TRBV29-1	TRBJ2-7	many	TGCAGCGTTGCACTTGACAGAACCTACGAGCAGTACTTC	CSVALDRTYEQYF
NA	TRBV12-3/TRBV12-4	TRBJ2-7	NA	TGTGCCAGCACCCTGGGGACGAACGAGCAGTACTTC	CASTLGTNEQYF
TRBD1	TRBV27	TRBJ2-7	NA	TGTGCCAGCAGTTTATCGGCCGGGACAGGGGACTACGAGCAGTACTTC	CASSLSAGTGDYEQYF
NA	TRBV4-3	TRBJ2-4	many	TGCGCCAGCAGCCAAGATTGGACAGAAGGCTTCAAAAACATTCAGTACTTC	CASSQDWTEGFKNIQYF
NA	TRBV6-2/TRBV6-3	TRBJ2-5	few	TGTGCCAGCAGTTACGGTCATGCAGAGACCCAGTACTTC	CASSYGHAETQYF
TRBD1	TRBV7-9	TRBJ2-5	many	TGTGCCAGCAGCTCACTGGGGACAGCCCAAGAGACCCAGTACTTC	CASSSLGTAQETQYF
TRBD2	TRBV4-2	TRBJ2-3	many	TGTGCCAGCAGCCAGGGACTAGCGGGAGGCACAGATACGCAGTATTTT	CASSQGLAGGTDTQYF
TRBD2	TRBV19	TRBJ2-3	few	TGTGCCAGTCAGGCGGGAGGGCCAGATACGCAGTATTTT	CASQAGGPDTQYF
TRBD2	TRBV5-4	TRBJ2-1	NA	TGTGCCAGCAGCTTGGTTACGGGAGGCTCCTACAATGAGCAGTTCTTC	CASSLVTGGSYNEQFF
NA	TRBV4-1	TRBJ2-1	NA	TGCGCCAGCAGCCAAGACAGGGTTAGCGACAATGAGCAGTTCTTC	CASSQDRVSDNEQFF
NA	TRBV7-6	TRBJ2-3	many	TGTGCCAGCAGCTTAGCGGGACCCACAGATACGCAGTATTTT	CASSLAGPTDTQYF
TRBD1	TRBV4-1	TRBJ2-5	many	TGCGCCAGCAGCCAAGTCCCGGGACAGGGGGAAGAGACCCAGTACTTC	CASSQVPGQGEETQYF
TRBD2	TRBV11-2	TRBJ2-3	many	TGTGCCAGCAGCTTAGGACTAGCGGGCCCCGGGACAGATACGCAGTATTTT	CASSLGLAGPGTDTQYF
NA	TRBV29-1	TRBJ2-5	many	TGCAGCGTTTTCAGGGAAGAGACCCAGTACTTC	CSVFREETQYF
NA	TRBV9	TRBJ2-5	few	TGTGCCAGCAAGGGGATAGGAGAGACCCAGTACTTC	CASKGIGETQYF
NA	TRBV7-6	TRBJ1-5	many	TGTGCCAGCAGCGGCGGGGGGTATCAGCCCCAGCATTTT	CASSGGGYQPQHF
NA	TRBV23-1	TRBJ2-3	few	TGCGCCAGCAGTCAATCCCCAAAGACCACAGATACGCAGTATTTT	CASSQSPKTTDTQYF
NA	TRBV15	TRBJ1-5	many	TGTGCCACCAGCAGAGACAGGGTGGAGAGCAATCAGCCCCAGCATTTT	CATSRDRVESNQPQHF
TRBD1	TRBV15	TRBJ1-2	few	TGTGCCACCAGCAGACCCGGGACAGGAGGCTATGGCTACACCTTC	CATSRPGTGGYGYTF
NA	TRBV4-1	TRBJ2-1	many	TGCGCCAGCAGCCAAGGCCAGGGGAGCAATGAGCAGTTCTTC	CASSQGQGSNEQFF
NA	TRBV13	TRBJ2-1	NA	TGTGCCAGCAGCGAGGGAATCAGGTATGAGCAGTTCTTC	CASSEGIRYEQFF
NA	TRBV13	TRBJ1-5	NA	TGTGCCAGCAGCTTATCGAGGGGGGCTTATCAGCCCCAGCATTTT	CASSLSRGAYQPQHF
NA	TRBV12-3/TRBV12-4	TRBJ1-1	NA	TGTGACAGCAAGGACGACTTGAACACTGAAGCTTTCTTT	CDSKDDLNTEAFF
NA	TRBV30	TRBJ1-1	NA	TGTGCCTGGAGTGTAGGACTGGGGATGAACACTGAAGCTTTCTTT	CAWSVGLGMNTEAFF
TRBD2	TRBV20-1	TRBJ2-5	many	TGCAGTGCTAGAGATTTAGGACTAGCGGGGAACCAAGAGACCCAGTACTTC	CSARDLGLAGNQETQYF
NA	TRBV6-5	TRBJ2-2	many	TGTGCCAGCAGCCCCGGCGACAACACCGGGGAGCTGTTTTTT	CASSPGDNTGELFF
NA	TRBV28	TRBJ2-7	NA	TGTGCCAGCAGGGCGACGGACGGATCCTACGAGCAGTACTTC	CASRATDGSYEQYF
NA	TRBV28	TRBJ1-2	many	TGTGCCAGCAGCTTCGAAGAGGGGGGGCTGAATTACTATGGCTACACCTTC	CASSFEEGGLNYYGYTF
NA	TRBV11-2	TRBJ2-1	NA	TGTGCCAGCAGCTTTTCGATTTCCTACAATGAGCAGTTCTTC	CASSFSISYNEQFF
NA	TRBV12-3/TRBV12-4	TRBJ2-3	few	TGTGCCAGCAGTTTACTCATTTCACCCACAGATACGCAGTATTTT	CASSLLISPTDTQYF
TRBD1	TRBV28	TRBJ2-5	NA	TGTGCCAGCAGCCCCCCGGGGACAGAACAGACCCAGTACTTC	CASSPPGTEQTQYF
TRBD1	TRBV20-1	TRBJ2-5	NA	TGCAGTGCTAGAGATCGGCAGGGGGCCCCCAAAGAGACCCGGTACTTC	CSARDRQGAPKETRYF
NA	TRBV7-2	TRBJ2-3	many	TGTGCCAGCAGCGCCCCGGATGGGGTAGACTTCACAGATACGCAGTATTTT	CASSAPDGVDFTDTQYF
NA	TRBV6-5	TRBJ2-3	many	TGTGCCAGCAGTTTCTGGGGAGGCAGGCATGGAGATACGCAGTATTTT	CASSFWGGRHGDTQYF
NA	TRBV20-1	TRBJ1-5	many	TGCAGTGCAATGGGGGTTAGCAATCAGCCCCAGCATTTT	CSAMGVSNQPQHF
NA	TRBV6-6	TRBJ1-1	NA	TGTGCCAGCAGCTCAGGTCCCACTGAAGCTTTCTTT	CASSSGPTEAFF
NA	TRBV4-3	TRBJ2-3	NA	TGCGCCAGCAGCAAGTATACAGCGGGCACAGATACGCAGTATTTT	CASSKYTAGTDTQYF